This TCR beta chain came from a study of cytomegalovirus exposure and HLA in healthy donors. Study context: A previous analysis identified fewer than 130 million unique TCR beta sequences derived from around 200 million T cells.

The CDR3 covers 16 residues. The V gene's germline CDR1 is SEHNR and CDR2 FQNEAQ (reference sequence). The junction had 10 bases not matched to a gene; V was cut back by 4 bases and J by 4 bases. On this clone: Its antigen is undetermined.

The PCR employed 60 Vbeta primers together with 13 Jbeta primers. Some clones are missing from TCRdb's copy, which holds only in-frame ones; the method was immunoSEQ multiplex PCR. The table includes about 110,000 clones, about two thirds detected once. General study findings and limits: The majority of TCR sequences were rare, yet some public TCRs appeared in many donors. Previously analyzed data showed that most TCR beta V segments were productive at a frequency of about 87% or about 30%.

The sequence was obtained from a female donor in good health and CMV-seronegative. The rearrangement uses TRBV7-9 and TRBJ2-3; 8 bases are shared with TRBD2. Sequenced material: PBMCs. The CDR3 nucleotides read TGTGCCAGCAGCTGGGGGGTTAGTAGCGGGGCAGATACGCAGTATTTT. It encodes CASSWGVSSGADTQYF.